This TCR beta chain was documented in a study of T cell responses to AZD1222 COVID-19 vaccine. V lost 2 bases and J 2 bases, leaving 18 bases between the germline ends. Germline V gene lookup returns CDR1 KGHSH and CDR2 LQKENI. The CDR3 sequence is 17 residues long. The assay was immunoSEQ multiplex PCR, and TCRdb's table has in-frame clones only and misses some. This sample has some 120,000 clones, with nearly 90% found just once. General observations from the study: Recipients of two AZD1222 doses showed rising Spike-specific TCR breadth and depth. Clonal diversity was possibly underestimated, and the donors were mostly white British, with more females. Spike-spanning, vaccine-associated CD4 TCRs were dominant at 160-218 and 743-854.

With regard to this clone: Its target is not known.

Sequencing used peripheral blood, obtained 28 days after the second AZD1222 dose. This clonotype was obtained from an adult who received the AZD1222 COVID-19 vaccine. The chain couples TRBV18 to TRBJ1-1, with a weak D call TRBD1 (6 bases). The CDR3 nucleotides are TGTGCCAGCTCACCAACAGGGCCAGGCGCGGTTAACACTGAAGCTTTCTTT. It yields the protein CASSPTGPGAVNTEAFF.